The following is a T cell receptor (beta chain) sequence with its context. Its antigen is not identified. This specimen comes from a study of cytomegalovirus exposure and HLA in healthy donors. General study findings and limits: Judged likely to be a sequencing artifact was a cluster of highly shared sequence variants. Later analysis suggested links between common viral pathogens and several top significant clusters. CMV serostatus was the sole immune exposure data available. A few of the chains that were CMV-associated were confirmed in vitro to be specific for CMV antigens.

The PCR contained 60 Vbeta and 13 Jbeta primers. Generated by immunoSEQ multiplex PCR, the TCRdb table keeps only in-frame clones and is missing some. There are approximately 210,000 clones in the sample; approximately 80% occur only once, and roughly 10% lies in the top ten. This clonotype was obtained from a woman in her 50s in good health and CMV-seropositive. The specimen was PBMCs.

CDR3 DNA: TGTGCCTGGAGGAGGACAACCCGCTCCTACGAGCAGTACTTC. It specifies CAWRRTTRSYEQYF. The V gene is TRBV30, the J gene TRBJ2-5; perhaps TRBD1 as D (5 bases). TRBJ2-7 explains the end of the DNA better; the J call may be wrong. Germline V gene sequence: CDR1 GTSNPN, CDR2 SVGIG (reference sequence). The CDR3 has 14 amino acids.